This TCR beta chain was sequenced for a study of blood T cell repertoires in COVID-19. Study as a whole: Acute-phase and convalescent COVID-19 samples originated in the United States, Italy and Spain.

Only in-frame clones appear in the TCRdb table, and some are missing; sequencing was by immunoSEQ multiplex PCR. The data show roughly 150,000 clones, 75% to 85% seen once. V was trimmed by 0 bases and J by 13 bases, leaving 17 bases between them. CDR3 size: 15 residues. The germline V gene encodes CDR1 SGHRS and CDR2 YFSETQ. Specimen: peripheral blood. The chain links TRBV5-1 to TRBJ1-6; the D gene is possibly TRBD1 (6 bases). This TCR was recovered from a human donor in a cohort sampled during active COVID-19. CDR3 nucleotides: TGCGCCAGCAGCTTGGGGGAGCGGGACATACCTCCCCTCCACTTT. It is translated as CASSLGERDIPPLHF. The variable domain in full, completed from reference TRBV5-1 and TRBJ1-6, reads KAGVTQTPRYLIKTRGQQVTLSCSPISGHRSVSWYQQTPGQGLQFLFEYFSETQRNKGNFPGRFSGRQFSNSRSEMNVSTLELGDSALYLCASSLGERDIPPLHFGNGTRLTVT.